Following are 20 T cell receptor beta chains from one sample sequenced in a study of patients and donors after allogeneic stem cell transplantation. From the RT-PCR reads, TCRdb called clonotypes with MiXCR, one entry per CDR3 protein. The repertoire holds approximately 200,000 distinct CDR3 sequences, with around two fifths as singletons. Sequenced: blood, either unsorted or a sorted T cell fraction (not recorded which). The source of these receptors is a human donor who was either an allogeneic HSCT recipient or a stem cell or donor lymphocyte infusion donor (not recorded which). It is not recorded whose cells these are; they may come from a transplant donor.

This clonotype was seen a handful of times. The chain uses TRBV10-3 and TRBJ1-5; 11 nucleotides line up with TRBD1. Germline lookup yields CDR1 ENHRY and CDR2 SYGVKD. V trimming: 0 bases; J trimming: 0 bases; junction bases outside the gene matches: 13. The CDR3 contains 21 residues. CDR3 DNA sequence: TGTGCCATCAGTGAGTCGATGGCCCGGGACAGGGGGGCGTATAGCAATCAGCCCCAGCATTTT. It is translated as CAISESMARDRGAYSNQPQHF.

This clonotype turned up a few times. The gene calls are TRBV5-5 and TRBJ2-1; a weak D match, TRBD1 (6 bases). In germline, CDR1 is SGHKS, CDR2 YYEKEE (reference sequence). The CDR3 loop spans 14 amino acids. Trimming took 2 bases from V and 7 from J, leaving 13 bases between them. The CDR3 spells CASSFIPRGNEQFF. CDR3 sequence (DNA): TGTGCCAGCAGCTTTATCCCCAGGGGTAATGAGCAGTTCTTC.

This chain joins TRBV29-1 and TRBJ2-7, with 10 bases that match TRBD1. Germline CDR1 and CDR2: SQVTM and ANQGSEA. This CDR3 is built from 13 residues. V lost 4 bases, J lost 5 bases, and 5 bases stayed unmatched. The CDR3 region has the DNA TGCAGCGTTGTGGGACAGGGGTTTCACGAGCAGTACTTC. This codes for CSVVGQGFHEQYF.

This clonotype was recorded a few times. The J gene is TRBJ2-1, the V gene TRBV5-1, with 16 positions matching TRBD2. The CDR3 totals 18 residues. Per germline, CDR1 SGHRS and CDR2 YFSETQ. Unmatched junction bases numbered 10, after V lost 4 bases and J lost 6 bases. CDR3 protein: CASSQGLAGGRRSNEQFF. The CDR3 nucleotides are TGCGCCAGCAGCCAGGGACTAGCGGGGGGGCGTCGGAGCAATGAGCAGTTCTTC.

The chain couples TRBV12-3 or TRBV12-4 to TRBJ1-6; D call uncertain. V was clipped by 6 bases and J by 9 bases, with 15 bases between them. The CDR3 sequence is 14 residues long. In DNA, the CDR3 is TGTGCCAGCAGAGAATCCCTTAATGGTTCACCCCTCCACTTT. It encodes CASRESLNGSPLHF.

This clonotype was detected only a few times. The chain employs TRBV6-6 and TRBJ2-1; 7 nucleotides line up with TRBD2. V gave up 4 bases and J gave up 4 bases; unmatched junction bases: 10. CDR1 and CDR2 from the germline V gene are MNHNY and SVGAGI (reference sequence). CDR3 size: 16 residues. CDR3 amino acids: CASSFPRLADYNEQFF. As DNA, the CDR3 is TGTGCCAGCAGTTTCCCCCGGCTAGCGGATTACAATGAGCAGTTCTTC.

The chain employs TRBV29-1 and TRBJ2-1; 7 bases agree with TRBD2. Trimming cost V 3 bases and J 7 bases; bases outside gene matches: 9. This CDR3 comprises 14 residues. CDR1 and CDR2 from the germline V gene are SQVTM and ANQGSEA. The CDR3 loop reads CSVETSRELNEQFF. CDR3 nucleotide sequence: TGCAGCGTTGAGACTAGCAGGGAGTTGAATGAGCAGTTCTTC.

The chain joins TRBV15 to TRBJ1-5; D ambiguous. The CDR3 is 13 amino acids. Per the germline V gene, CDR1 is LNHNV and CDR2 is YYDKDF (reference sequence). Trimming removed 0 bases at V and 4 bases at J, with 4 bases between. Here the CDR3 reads CATSRDPNQPQHF. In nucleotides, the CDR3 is TGTGCCACCAGCAGAGACCCTAATCAGCCCCAGCATTTT.

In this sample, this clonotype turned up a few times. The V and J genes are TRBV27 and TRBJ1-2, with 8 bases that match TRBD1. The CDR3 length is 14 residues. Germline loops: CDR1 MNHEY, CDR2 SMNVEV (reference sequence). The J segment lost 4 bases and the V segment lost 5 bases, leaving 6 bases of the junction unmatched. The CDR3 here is CASSPSGGGYGYTF. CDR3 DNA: TGTGCCAGCAGTCCCTCAGGGGGCGGCTATGGCTACACCTTC.

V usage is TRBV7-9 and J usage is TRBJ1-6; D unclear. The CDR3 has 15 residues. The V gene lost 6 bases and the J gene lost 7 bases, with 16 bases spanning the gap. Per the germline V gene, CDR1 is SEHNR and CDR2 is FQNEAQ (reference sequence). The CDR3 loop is CASRSRGPGNSPLHF. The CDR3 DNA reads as TGTGCCAGCAGGTCTCGTGGACCTGGGAATTCACCCCTCCACTTT.

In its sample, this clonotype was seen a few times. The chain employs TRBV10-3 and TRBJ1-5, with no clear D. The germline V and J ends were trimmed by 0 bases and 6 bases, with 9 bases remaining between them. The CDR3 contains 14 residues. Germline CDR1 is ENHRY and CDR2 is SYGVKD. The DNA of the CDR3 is TGTGCCATCAGTGAGTCGAGGGCAAGTCAGCCCCAGCATTTT. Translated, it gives CAISESRASQPQHF.

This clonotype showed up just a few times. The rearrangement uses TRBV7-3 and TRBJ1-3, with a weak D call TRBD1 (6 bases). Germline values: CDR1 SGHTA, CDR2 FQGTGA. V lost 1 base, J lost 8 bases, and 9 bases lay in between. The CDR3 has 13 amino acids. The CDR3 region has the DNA TGTGCCAGCAGCTTAATTGCAGGGGACACCATATATTTT. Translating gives CASSLIAGDTIYF.

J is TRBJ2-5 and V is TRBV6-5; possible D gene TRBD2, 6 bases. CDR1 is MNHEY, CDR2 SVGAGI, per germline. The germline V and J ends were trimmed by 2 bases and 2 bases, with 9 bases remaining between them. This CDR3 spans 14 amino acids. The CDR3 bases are TGTGCCAGCAGTTACGCGGGACCACAAGAGACCCAGTACTTC. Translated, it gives CASSYAGPQETQYF.

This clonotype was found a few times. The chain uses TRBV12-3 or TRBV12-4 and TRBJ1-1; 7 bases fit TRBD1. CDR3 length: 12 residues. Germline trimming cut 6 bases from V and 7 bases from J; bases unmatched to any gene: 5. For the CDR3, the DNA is TGTGCCAGCAGCCCTCAGGGGGGTGAAGCTTTCTTT. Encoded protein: CASSPQGGEAFF.

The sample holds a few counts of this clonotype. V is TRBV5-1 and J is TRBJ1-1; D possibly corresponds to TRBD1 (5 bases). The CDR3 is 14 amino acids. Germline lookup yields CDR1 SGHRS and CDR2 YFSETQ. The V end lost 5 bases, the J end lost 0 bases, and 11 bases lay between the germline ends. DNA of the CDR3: TGCGCCAGCAGATCGGGACCGATGAACACTGAAGCTTTCTTT. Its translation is CASRSGPMNTEAFF.

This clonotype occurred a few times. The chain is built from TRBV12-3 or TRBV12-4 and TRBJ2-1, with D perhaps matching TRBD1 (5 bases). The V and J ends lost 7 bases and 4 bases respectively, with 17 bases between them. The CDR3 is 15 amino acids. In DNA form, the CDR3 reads TGTGCCAGCACCGAAGGGGCCCTCGTTTACAATGAGCAGTTCTTC. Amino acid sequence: CASTEGALVYNEQFF.

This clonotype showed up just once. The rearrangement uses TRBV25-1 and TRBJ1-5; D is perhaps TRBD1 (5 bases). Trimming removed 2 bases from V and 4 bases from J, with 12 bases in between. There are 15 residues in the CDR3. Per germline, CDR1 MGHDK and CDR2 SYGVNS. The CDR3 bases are TGTGCCAGCAGTGAACACGGGACCGAAAATCAGCCCCAGCATTTT. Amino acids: CASSEHGTENQPQHF.

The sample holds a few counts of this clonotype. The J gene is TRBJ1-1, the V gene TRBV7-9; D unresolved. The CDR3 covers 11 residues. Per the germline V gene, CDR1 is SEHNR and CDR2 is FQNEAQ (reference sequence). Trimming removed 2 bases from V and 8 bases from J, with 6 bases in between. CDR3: CASSLLAEAFF. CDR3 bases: TGTGCCAGCAGCTTACTAGCGGAAGCTTTCTTT.

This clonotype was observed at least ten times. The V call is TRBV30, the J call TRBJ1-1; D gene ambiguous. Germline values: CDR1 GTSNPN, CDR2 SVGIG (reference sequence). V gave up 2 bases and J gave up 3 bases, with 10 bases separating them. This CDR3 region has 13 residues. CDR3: CAWSPDTYTEAFF. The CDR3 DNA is TGTGCCTGGAGTCCCGACACCTACACTGAAGCTTTCTTT.

The CDR3, as DNA: TGTGCCCCCGTGCAACTTAACTATGGCTACACCTTC. It yields the protein CAPVQLNYGYTF. The chain has TRBV7-9 and TRBJ1-2; D unresolved. CDR1 and CDR2 (germline): SEHNR, FQNEAQ (reference sequence). Trimming removed 11 bases from V and 1 base from J, with 11 bases in between. CDR3 length equals 12 residues.